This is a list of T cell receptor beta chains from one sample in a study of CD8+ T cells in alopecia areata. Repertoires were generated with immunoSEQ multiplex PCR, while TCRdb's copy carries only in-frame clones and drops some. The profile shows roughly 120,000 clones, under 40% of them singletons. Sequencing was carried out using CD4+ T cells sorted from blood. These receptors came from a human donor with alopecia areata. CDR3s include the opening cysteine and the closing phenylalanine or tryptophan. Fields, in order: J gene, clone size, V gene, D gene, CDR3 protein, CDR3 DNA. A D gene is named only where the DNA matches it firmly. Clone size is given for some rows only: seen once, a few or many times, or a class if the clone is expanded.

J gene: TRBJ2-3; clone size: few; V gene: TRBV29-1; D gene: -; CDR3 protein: CSVGVPPSTDTQYF; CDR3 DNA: TGCAGCGTTGGCGTCCCACCTAGCACAGATACGCAGTATTTT
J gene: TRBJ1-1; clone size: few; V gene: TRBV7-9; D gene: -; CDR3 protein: CASSLAGNTEAFF; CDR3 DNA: TGTGCCAGCAGCTTAGCGGGGAACACTGAAGCTTTCTTT
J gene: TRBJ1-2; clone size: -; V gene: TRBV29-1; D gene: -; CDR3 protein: CSVERGGYTF; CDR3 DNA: TGCAGCGTTGAAAGGGGTGGCTACACCTTC
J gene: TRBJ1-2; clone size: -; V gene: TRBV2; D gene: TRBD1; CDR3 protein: CASSRDRGPDGYTF; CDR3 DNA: TGTGCCAGCAGCCGGGACAGGGGGCCGGACGGCTACACCTTC
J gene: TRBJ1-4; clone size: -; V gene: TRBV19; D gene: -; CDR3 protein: CASNGFATNEKLFF; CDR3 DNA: TGTGCCAGTAATGGATTTGCAACTAATGAAAAACTGTTTTTT
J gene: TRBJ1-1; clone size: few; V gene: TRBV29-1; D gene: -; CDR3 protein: CSPDRSTEAFF; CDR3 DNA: TGCAGCCCAGACAGGAGCACTGAAGCTTTCTTT
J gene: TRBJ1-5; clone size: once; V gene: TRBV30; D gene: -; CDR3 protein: CAWSRRRGAASPQHF; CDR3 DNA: TGTGCCTGGAGCCGCCGAAGGGGTGCAGCAAGCCCCCAGCATTTT
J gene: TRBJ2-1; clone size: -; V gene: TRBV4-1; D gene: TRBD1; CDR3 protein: CASSPAGGSYNEQFF; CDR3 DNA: TGCGCCAGCAGCCCAGCAGGGGGCTCCTACAATGAGCAGTTCTTC
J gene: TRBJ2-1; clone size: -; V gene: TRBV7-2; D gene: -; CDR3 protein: CASSSRVLYNEQFF; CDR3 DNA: TGTGCCAGCAGCTCCAGGGTCTTATACAATGAGCAGTTCTTC
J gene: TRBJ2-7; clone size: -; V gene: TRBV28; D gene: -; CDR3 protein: CASSLGPFEDEQYF; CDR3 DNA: TGTGCCAGCAGTTTGGGCCCGTTCGAGGACGAGCAGTACTTC
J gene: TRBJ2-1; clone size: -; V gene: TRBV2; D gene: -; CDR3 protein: CASLLYNEQFF; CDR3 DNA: TGTGCCAGCTTGCTTTACAATGAGCAGTTCTTC
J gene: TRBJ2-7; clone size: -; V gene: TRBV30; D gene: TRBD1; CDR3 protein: CAWSQQGYEQYF; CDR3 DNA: TGTGCCTGGAGTCAACAGGGGTACGAGCAGTACTTC
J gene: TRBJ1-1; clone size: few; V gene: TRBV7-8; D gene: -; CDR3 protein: CASTRMRRTEAFF; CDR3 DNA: TGTGCCAGCACCAGAATGCGGAGGACTGAAGCTTTCTTT
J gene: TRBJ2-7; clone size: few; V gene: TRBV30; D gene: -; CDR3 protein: CAWSRATLYEQYF; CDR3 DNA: TGTGCCTGGAGTCGAGCTACCCTCTACGAGCAGTACTTC
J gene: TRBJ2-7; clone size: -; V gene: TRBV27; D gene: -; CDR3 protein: CASSAYEQYF; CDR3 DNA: TGTGCCAGCAGCGCCTACGAGCAGTACTTC
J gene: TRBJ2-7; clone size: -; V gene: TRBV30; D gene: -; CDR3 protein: CAWSSSSYEQYF; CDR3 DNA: TGTGCCTGGAGTTCTAGCTCCTACGAGCAGTACTTC
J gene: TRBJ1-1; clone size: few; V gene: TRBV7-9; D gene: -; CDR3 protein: CASSLTGGNTEAFF; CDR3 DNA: TGTGCCAGCAGCTTAACTGGGGGCAACACTGAAGCTTTCTTT
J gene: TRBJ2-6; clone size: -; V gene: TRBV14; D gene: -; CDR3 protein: CASRLGGRANVLTF; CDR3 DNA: TGTGCCAGCAGACTAGGGGGTCGGGCCAACGTCCTGACTTTC
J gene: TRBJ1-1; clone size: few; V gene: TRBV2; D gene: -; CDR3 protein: CASSAIQRNTEAFF; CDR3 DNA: TGTGCCAGCAGCGCCATTCAGCGGAACACTGAAGCTTTCTTT
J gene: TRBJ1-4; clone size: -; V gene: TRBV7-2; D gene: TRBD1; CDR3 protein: CASSRQGAIANEKLFF; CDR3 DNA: TGTGCCAGCAGCAGACAGGGGGCCATCGCAAATGAAAAACTGTTTTTT
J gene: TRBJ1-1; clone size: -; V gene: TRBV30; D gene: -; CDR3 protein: CAFALWGNTEAFF; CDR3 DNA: TGTGCCTTTGCACTATGGGGAAACACTGAAGCTTTCTTT
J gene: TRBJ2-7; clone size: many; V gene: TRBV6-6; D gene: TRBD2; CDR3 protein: CASSSDSGRARNEQYF; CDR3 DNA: TGTGCCAGCAGTTCGGATAGCGGGAGGGCTAGAAACGAGCAGTACTTC